Each of the 10 T cell receptor beta chains below was sequenced from the same sample in a study of T cell changes during pregnancy in multiple sclerosis. Sequenced by immunoSEQ multiplex PCR; TCRdb stores in-frame clones only, minus some. The sample has roughly 84,000 clones, just over 90% seen once; the top ten hold 1.1% to 1.5%. The source material was peripheral blood, sampled in the third trimester of pregnancy. These receptors came from a female donor in good health, enrolled as a control in a pregnancy study.

This chain links TRBV27 with TRBJ1-3; D is unresolved. V lost 0 bases to trimming and J lost 0 bases, with 6 bases between them. Germline assignment: CDR1 MNHEY and CDR2 SMNVEV (reference sequence). The CDR3 runs to 15 residues. CDR3 amino acids: CASSLSHSSGNTIYF. The CDR3 region has the DNA TGTGCCAGCAGTTTATCGCATAGCTCTGGAAACACCATATATTTT.

This clone was observed a handful of times. The chain has TRBV18 and TRBJ2-2; no reliable D call. The V gene lost 3 bases and the J gene lost 5 bases, with 4 bases spanning the gap. CDR1 is KGHSH and CDR2 is LQKENI in the germline V gene. This CDR3 has 12 amino acids. CDR3 sequence reads: CASSPRTGELFF. In DNA form, the CDR3 reads TGTGCCAGCTCACCGAGGACCGGGGAGCTGTTTTTT. The full variable domain, completed using reference TRBV18 and TRBJ2-2, is NAGVMQNPRHLVRRRGQEARLRCSPMKGHSHVYWYRQLPEEGLKFMVYLQKENIIDESGMPKERFSAEFPKEGPSILRIQQVVRGDSAAYFCASSPRTGELFFGEGSRLTVL.

The chain has TRBV6-5 and TRBJ2-1, with D unresolved. Trimming took 0 bases from V and 6 from J, leaving 15 bases between them. Germline loops: CDR1 MNHEY, CDR2 SVGAGI. The CDR3 has 16 residues. The CDR3 loop reads CASSYSAAPEVNEQFF. The CDR3 nucleotides are TGTGCCAGCAGTTACTCGGCTGCCCCAGAGGTCAATGAGCAGTTCTTC.

The chain carries TRBV5-1 and TRBJ1-2; D possibly corresponds to TRBD1 (6 bases). The CDR3 totals 15 residues. V shed 2 bases and J shed 0 bases, with 11 bases lying between them. CDR1 and CDR2 (germline): SGHRS, YFSETQ. Written as DNA, the CDR3 is TGCGCCAGCAGCTTAAACAGGGATGCTAACTATGGCTACACCTTC. Amino acids: CASSLNRDANYGYTF. The full variable domain, in which reference TRBV5-1 and TRBJ1-2 provide the parts outside the CDR3, is KAGVTQTPRYLIKTRGQQVTLSCSPISGHRSVSWYQQTPGQGLQFLFEYFSETQRNKGNFPGRFSGRQFSNSRSEMNVSTLELGDSALYLCASSLNRDANYGYTFGSGTRLTVV.

This rearrangement joins TRBV7-8 to TRBJ2-5, with D unclear. The length of the CDR3 is 12 residues. The ends were cut back, 2 bases at V and 5 bases at J, with 6 bases in the middle. The germline V gene encodes CDR1 SGHVS and CDR2 FQNEAQ. The CDR3 reads CASSLILETQYF. CDR3 in DNA: TGTGCCAGCAGCTTAATACTGGAGACCCAGTACTTC.

The chain employs TRBV21-1 and TRBJ1-2. TRBV21-1 is a recognized pseudogene. The CDR3 runs to 13 residues. As DNA, the CDR3 is TGTGCCAGCAGCAAAGCGAGGGTTTATGGCTACACCTTC. Translating it yields CASSKARVYGYTF.

The J gene is TRBJ1-5, the V gene TRBV5-4; 7 bases match TRBD1. This CDR3 has 14 amino acids. Germline CDR1 is SGHNT and CDR2 is YYREEE (reference sequence). The J segment lost 3 bases and the V segment lost 2 bases, leaving 2 bases of the junction unmatched. The CDR3 DNA reads TGTGCCAGCAGCTTACAGGGGAACAATCAGCCCCAGCATTTT. It codes for CASSLQGNNQPQHF.

The chain recombines TRBV15 with TRBJ1-2; TRBD1 aligns across 8 bases. CDR1 LNHNV and CDR2 YYDKDF come from the germline V gene (reference sequence). There are 15 residues in the CDR3. The V segment lost 5 bases and the J segment 4 bases; nucleotides outside the gene matches: 9. CDR3: CATSADRDRPYGYTF. The CDR3 DNA reads TGTGCCACCAGCGCAGACCGGGACAGGCCCTATGGCTACACCTTC.

This clone has only a few counts. The V and J genes are TRBV18 and TRBJ1-1; D perhaps matches TRBD1 (5 bases). The CDR3 runs 14 residues. The germline CDR1 and CDR2 sequences are KGHSH and LQKENI. V lost 6 bases, J lost 0 bases, and 11 bases lay in between. The CDR3: CASSFDRMNTEAFF. The CDR3 region has the DNA TGTGCCAGCTCCTTCGACAGAATGAACACTGAAGCTTTCTTT.

The V and J genes are TRBV7-2 and TRBJ2-1, with 8 bases fitting TRBD2. This CDR3 has 15 residues. Germline values: CDR1 SGHTA, CDR2 FQGNSA. Trimming at V came to 1 base and at J to 4 bases, leaving 3 bases not matched to a gene. The chain's CDR3 is CASSLDGTSYNEQFF. The CDR3 DNA reads TGTGCCAGCAGCTTAGACGGGACTAGTTACAATGAGCAGTTCTTC.